Below, 30 T cell receptor beta chains from the same sample are listed, as sequenced in a study of T-cell memory formation after mild COVID-19. TCRdb re-derived calls from the 5' RACE reads in MiXCR, one entry per CDR3 protein. The sample gives more than 450,000 distinct CDR3 sequences, about a sixth of which show up once; 12% is in the top ten. The sample was PBMCs or a T cell subset sorted from them (not recorded which). The receptor source for this set is an adult woman who had mild COVID-19 (a few samples of this study predate the infection). Cell type and time point are not known.

This clonotype was counted between two and nine times. The chain is built from TRBV12-3 or TRBV12-4 and TRBJ2-3, with D maybe TRBD2 (6 bases). Deletions cut 4 bases from V and 5 bases from J, with 19 bases between. This CDR3 has 16 residues. The CDR3 bases are TGTGCCAGCAGTTCCTTAGCGGCCCAGAGGGTAGATACGCAGTATTTT. Encoded protein: CASSSLAAQRVDTQYF.

The rearrangement uses TRBV18 and TRBJ2-7, with 8 bases matching TRBD2. Germline V gives CDR1 KGHSH, CDR2 LQKENI. V was pared by 2 bases and J by 4 bases, with 13 bases of the junction left unmatched. CDR3 length equals 17 residues. As DNA, the CDR3 is TGTGCCAGCTCACCAGGCCAAACTAGCGGAGGTCAATACGAGCAGTACTTC. Translating gives CASSPGQTSGGQYEQYF.

V is TRBV15 and J is TRBJ2-5; 8 bases are shared with TRBD1. The CDR3 totals 17 residues. Per germline, CDR1 LNHNV and CDR2 YYDKDF (reference sequence). The V and J ends lost 0 bases and 7 bases, in that order; junction bases with no gene match: 13. CDR3 in amino acids: CATSREFGQGSRGTQYF. CDR3 sequence (DNA): TGTGCCACCAGCAGAGAGTTTGGACAGGGATCTCGTGGGACCCAGTACTTC.

V and J are TRBV4-1 and TRBJ2-7, with TRBD2 identical over 10 bases. Trimming at V came to 4 bases and at J to 6 bases, leaving 12 bases not matched to a gene. Per the germline V gene, CDR1 is MGHRA and CDR2 is YSYEKL. The CDR3 covers 16 residues. CDR3 region: CASSRATSGIGFEQYF. The CDR3 region has the DNA TGCGCCAGCAGCCGAGCCACTAGCGGGATAGGTTTCGAGCAGTACTTC.

This chain links TRBV6-6 with TRBJ1-1; the D is unclear. CDR1 MNHNY and CDR2 SVGAGI come from the germline V gene (reference sequence). Trimming shortened V by 4 bases and J by 3 bases, and 9 bases separated the two germline ends. The CDR3 has 13 amino acids. The CDR3 nucleotides read TGTGCCAGCAGTTCAAGACAATACACTGAAGCTTTCTTT. As protein: CASSSRQYTEAFF.

The chain is built from TRBV7-9 and TRBJ2-2, with TRBD2 matching 8 bases. This CDR3 contains 16 residues. Germline V gene data show CDR1 as SEHNR and CDR2 as FQNEAQ (reference sequence). V lost 6 bases, J lost 4 bases, and 10 bases stayed unmatched. The CDR3 nucleotides read TGTGCCAGCAGGGCCTACCTTGCGGGAGGCACCGGGGAGCTGTTTTTT. The encoded protein is CASRAYLAGGTGELFF.

V is TRBV7-9 and J is TRBJ1-2; D possibly corresponds to TRBD1 (5 bases). V lost 1 base to trimming and J lost 14 bases, with 26 bases between them. The CDR3 runs 16 residues. Germline lookup yields CDR1 SEHNR and CDR2 FQNEAQ (reference sequence). The CDR3 bases are TGTGCCAGCAGCTTAGAGGGCGGGAGACAGTCCTCAATGCGTACCTTC. It codes for CASSLEGGRQSSMRTF.

This chain links TRBV4-1 with TRBJ1-5, with D perhaps TRBD1 (6 bases). Germline loops: CDR1 MGHRA, CDR2 YSYEKL. This CDR3 is built from 14 residues. Trimming cost V 4 bases and J 4 bases, with 11 bases left between them. CDR3 protein: CASSPLQGNQPQHF. Written as DNA, the CDR3 is TGCGCCAGCAGCCCTTTACAGGGAAATCAGCCCCAGCATTTT.

The V call is TRBV20-1, the J call TRBJ1-6; no reliable D call. The CDR3 is 16 residues long. Per germline, CDR1 DFQATT and CDR2 SNEGSKA (reference sequence). Deletions cut 0 bases from V and 0 bases from J, with 9 bases between. The CDR3 here is CSARDTDSSYNSPLHF. CDR3 in DNA: TGCAGTGCTAGAGATACAGATAGCTCCTATAATTCACCCCTCCACTTT.

The chain carries TRBV3-1 and TRBJ2-7; D is unclear. The CDR3 has 13 amino acids. The germline V and J ends were trimmed by 0 bases and 6 bases, with 9 bases remaining between them. Germline V CDR1 and CDR2: LGHDT, YNNKEL (reference sequence). The CDR3 bases are TGTGCCAGCAGCCAAGATGGGGTCGGCGAGCAGTACTTC. The encoded protein is CASSQDGVGEQYF.

There are many counts of this clonotype. The CDR3 DNA sequence: TGTGCCAGCAGTTTAGGTCGCAGGGGTTACGAGCAGTACTTC. Protein sequence: CASSLGRRGYEQYF. This chain joins TRBV27 and TRBJ2-7, with a tentative D call TRBD1 (6 bases). Trimming shortened V by 2 bases and J by 4 bases, and 12 bases separated the two germline ends. From germline, CDR1 is MNHEY and CDR2 SMNVEV (reference sequence). The CDR3 sequence is 14 residues long.

The rearrangement links TRBV15 to TRBJ1-5; D gene ambiguous. The ends were cut back, 1 base at V and 11 bases at J, with 21 bases in the middle. This CDR3 region has 16 residues. Germline-derived CDR1 and CDR2 are LNHNV and YYDKDF (reference sequence). The CDR3 loop reads CATSRGFLAAGSAQHF. The CDR3 bases are TGTGCCACCAGCAGAGGGTTCCTGGCAGCAGGATCGGCCCAGCATTTT.

The rearrangement links TRBV6-5 to TRBJ1-1; D possibly corresponds to TRBD1 (5 bases). Germline-derived CDR1 and CDR2 are MNHEY and SVGAGI. The CDR3 length is 15 residues. The V gene lost 0 bases and the J gene lost 0 bases, with 8 bases spanning the gap. This CDR3 is CASSYSGLMNTEAFF. DNA of the CDR3: TGTGCCAGCAGTTACTCGGGGCTGATGAACACTGAAGCTTTCTTT.

V usage is TRBV9 and J usage is TRBJ2-7; tentatively, D is TRBD1 (6 bases). The CDR3 is 16 residues long. V lost 0 bases, J lost 8 bases, and 21 bases lay in between. Germline V gene data show CDR1 as SGDLS and CDR2 as YYNGEE. As DNA, the CDR3 is TGTGCCAGCAGCGTAGCCCCAGGGGACCACCCTCGTAAGCAGTACTTC. It translates to CASSVAPGDHPRKQYF.

A few counts support this clonotype. V and J are TRBV6-5 and TRBJ2-3, with 10 bases that match TRBD2. In germline, CDR1 is MNHEY, CDR2 SVGAGI. The length of the CDR3 is 16 residues. Trimming took 5 bases from V and 0 from J; bases not matched to a gene: 5. The CDR3 DNA follows: TGTGCCAGCAGTACCGGGACTAGCGTAAGCACAGATACGCAGTATTTT. It codes for CASSTGTSVSTDTQYF.

This clonotype was picked up a small number of times. The chain combines TRBV7-2 with TRBJ2-5; 11 nucleotides line up with TRBD2. Per germline, CDR1 SGHTA and CDR2 FQGNSA. J lost 7 bases, V lost 5 bases, and 15 bases had no gene match. This CDR3 region has 17 residues. CDR3 in DNA: TGTGCCAGCAGCCCCCTGACTAGCGGGGTAGGAAGAGCGACCCAGTACTTC. Its translation: CASSPLTSGVGRATQYF.

A few counts support this clonotype. The chain employs TRBV7-2 and TRBJ1-4; perhaps TRBD1 as D (6 bases). Trimming cost V 1 base and J 8 bases, with 11 bases left between them. The length of the CDR3 is 14 residues. Germline CDR1 SGHTA, CDR2 FQGNSA. CDR3 in DNA: TGTGCCAGCAGCTTAGTCCGGGGGCACGAAAAACTGTTTTTT. Protein product: CASSLVRGHEKLFF.

This rearrangement joins TRBV6-1 to TRBJ2-7, with unresolved D. CDR1 and CDR2 (germline): MNHNS, SASEGT. The CDR3 is 13 amino acids. Trimming stripped 2 bases from V and 5 bases from J, with 10 bases between. The CDR3, as DNA: TGTGCCAGCAGTGAATTGGGGATAAACGAGCAGTACTTC. It codes for CASSELGINEQYF.

Only a few counts were recorded for this clonotype. Here the CDR3 reads CAISGTKNIQYF. The DNA of the CDR3 is TGTGCCATCAGTGGGACGAAAAACATTCAGTACTTC. V usage is TRBV10-3 and J usage is TRBJ2-4; D not resolved. Germline V gene data show CDR1 as ENHRY and CDR2 as SYGVKD. The length of the CDR3 is 12 residues. Trimming stripped 4 bases from V and 4 bases from J, with 5 bases between.

The rearrangement joins TRBV7-9 to TRBJ2-7; D is ambiguous. Trimming removed 10 bases at V and 0 bases at J, with 13 bases between. Germline-derived CDR1 and CDR2 are SEHNR and FQNEAQ (reference sequence). CDR3 length: 13 amino acids. This chain's CDR3 is CATPVSHSYEQYF. CDR3 DNA: TGTGCCACCCCGGTAAGCCACTCCTACGAGCAGTACTTC. Filled out from reference TRBV7-9 and TRBJ2-7, the complete variable domain reads DTGVSQNPRHKITKRGQNVTFRCDPISEHNRLYWYRQTLGQGPEFLTYFQNEAQLEKSRLLSDRFSAERPKGSFSTLEIQRTEQGDSAMYLCATPVSHSYEQYFGPGTRLTVT.

This clonotype was seen once. This chain uses TRBV20-1 with TRBJ2-3, with no clear D. Germline assignment: CDR1 DFQATT and CDR2 SNEGSKA (reference sequence). V shed 2 bases and J shed 6 bases, with 12 bases lying between them. CDR3 length: 13 residues. Here the CDR3 reads CSARPGGQDTQYF. Written as DNA, the CDR3 is TGCAGTGCTAGACCCGGCGGCCAGGATACGCAGTATTTT.

The chain links TRBV5-4 to TRBJ2-3; unclear D gene. Germline values: CDR1 SGHNT, CDR2 YYREEE (reference sequence). This CDR3 is 14 amino acids long. Deletions cut 3 bases from V and 3 bases from J, with 11 bases between. The CDR3 DNA reads as TGTGCCAGCAGCTCCCGGGCCCAGACAGATACGCAGTATTTT. Translation: CASSSRAQTDTQYF.

This clonotype was seen a handful of times. The gene calls are TRBV7-8 and TRBJ2-4; D may correspond to TRBD1 or TRBD2 (5 bases each). The germline V gene has CDR1 SGHVS and CDR2 FQNEAQ. V lost 0 bases, J lost 5 bases, and 20 bases lay in between. The CDR3 is 18 amino acids. The CDR3 nucleotides read TGTGCCAGCAGCTTAGCGCACGGGCAAGGGACGTCCGAAAACATTCAGTACTTC. Translating gives CASSLAHGQGTSENIQYF.

J is TRBJ2-7 and V is TRBV6-1; D is ambiguous. Germline V gene data show CDR1 as MNHNS and CDR2 as SASEGT. V was shortened by 8 bases and J by 2 bases, with 16 bases between the two germline ends. The CDR3 consists of 14 residues. The CDR3 coding sequence is TGTGCCAGCGTGGGCGGCAGGTTCCCCTACGAGCAGTACTTC. Protein sequence: CASVGGRFPYEQYF.

This clonotype appeared a few times. The chain uses TRBV19 and TRBJ2-7; no definite D call. The V end was cut by 0 bases, the J end by 0 bases, with 12 bases between. CDR1 is LNHDA, CDR2 SQIVND, per germline (reference sequence). The CDR3 is 16 amino acids. CDR3 coding DNA: TGTGCCAGTAGTATAGACATGGGTCCGGGCTCCTACGAGCAGTACTTC. Protein sequence: CASSIDMGPGSYEQYF.

This clonotype appeared a few times. The rearrangement joins TRBV4-2 to TRBJ2-3; no clear D. The CDR3 loop spans 15 amino acids. V shed 1 base and J shed 4 bases, with 12 bases lying between them. Germline V gene sequence: CDR1 LGHNA, CDR2 YNFKEQ. The chain's CDR3 is CASSQGSPGADTQYF. CDR3 sequence (DNA): TGTGCCAGCAGCCAAGGGTCCCCGGGCGCAGATACGCAGTATTTT.

This clonotype was seen more than once but under ten times. The chain combines TRBV5-1 with TRBJ2-1, with D possibly called TRBD1 or TRBD2 (6 bases each). V gave up 0 bases and J gave up 0 bases, with 13 bases separating them. Germline V lookup: CDR1 SGHRS, CDR2 YFSETQ. CDR3 length equals 17 residues. This chain's CDR3 is CASSLAGAGSSYNEQFF. The CDR3 DNA reads as TGCGCCAGCAGCTTGGCGGGGGCCGGGAGCTCCTACAATGAGCAGTTCTTC.

This rearrangement joins TRBV30 to TRBJ1-2; a weak D match, TRBD1 (5 bases). The CDR3 length is 14 residues. CDR1 is GTSNPN, CDR2 SVGIG, per germline (reference sequence). With 3 bases removed from V and 2 bases from J, the gap between germline ends came to 13 bases. The CDR3 bases are TGTGCCTGGAGCGGGACCTCTCGAAACTATGGCTACACCTTC. It is translated as CAWSGTSRNYGYTF.

J is TRBJ2-1 and V is TRBV11-2, with D possibly TRBD2 on 6 matching bases. The CDR3 contains 17 residues. Germline V gene lookup returns CDR1 SGHAT and CDR2 FQNNGV. The V end was cut by 0 bases, the J end by 8 bases, with 20 bases between. The CDR3 DNA reads as TGTGCCAGCAGCTTAGATATTTGGGGGGAGGTGGCGGATGAGCAGTTCTTC. This codes for CASSLDIWGEVADEQFF.

The CDR3 sequence is CATTEGSNTEAFF. CDR3 DNA sequence: TGTGCCACCACTGAGGGTTCGAACACTGAAGCTTTCTTT. The chain links TRBV5-5 to TRBJ1-1; D unclear. The CDR3 covers 13 residues. V was trimmed by 9 bases and J by 1 base, leaving 13 bases between them. Germline V gene lookup returns CDR1 SGHKS and CDR2 YYEKEE (reference sequence).